This T cell receptor beta chain was obtained from a study of regulatory T cells in long-lasting Graves disease. Findings of the study overall: Segments TRBV28, TRBJ1-2 and TRBJ2-5 showed preferential usage in persistent disease.

Turning to this clonotype: Its antigen is not identified.

Through Arm-PCR of CDR3 regions and iRepertoire HTBI primers, TCR beta libraries were built. TCRdb reprocessed the multiplex PCR reads via MiXCR and lists one record per CDR3 protein. The sample has just over 600,000 distinct CDR3 sequences; roughly 15% are singletons. Specified time point: newly diagnosed GD, antithyroid drugs for less than 3 months. Isolated PBMC RNA provided the starting material for the TCR library. Germline lookup yields CDR1 GTSNPN and CDR2 SVGIG (reference sequence). V shed 1 base and J shed 8 bases, with 20 bases lying between them. The CDR3 sequence is 15 residues long. The same data also went into a second study, on T cells in Graves' hyperthyroidism and ophthalmopathy. According to that study: Graves' hyperthyroidism showing no ophthalmopathy progression within 18 months was considered stable. First-round RT-PCR with HTBI primers amplified the TCR CDR3 region.

This clonotype originated in a woman under 40 with Graves disease. The starting material was peripheral blood mononuclear cells (PBMCs), obtained at new diagnosis, from a patient treated with antithyroid drugs. The gene calls are TRBV30 and TRBJ1-2; no firm D call. The CDR3 is CAWSDPIPGLLGYTF. The CDR3, as DNA: TGTGCCTGGAGTGACCCCATTCCAGGACTTTTGGGCTACACCTTC.